These 25 T cell receptor beta chains were all obtained from the same sample, sequenced in a study of blood T cell repertoires in COVID-19. TCRdb's copy holds only in-frame clones and misses some; the assay was immunoSEQ multiplex PCR. This table has 150,000 to 200,000 clones, 84% appearing once. Input material: peripheral blood. These receptors all stem from a man aged 18 to 30 with active or convalescent COVID-19.

This clone turned up a few times. Written as DNA, the CDR3 is TGTGCCAGCAGCCAAGTCGACTCCGTGGGTAATGAAAAACTGTTTTTT. Translation: CASSQVDSVGNEKLFF. The rearrangement uses TRBV4-2 and TRBJ1-4; D gene unclear. Trimming took 1 base from V and 4 from J, leaving 13 bases between them. The CDR3 spans 16 residues. From germline, CDR1 is LGHNA and CDR2 YNFKEQ.

The chain uses TRBV30 and TRBJ2-1; no clear D. Germline CDR1 and CDR2: GTSNPN and SVGIG (reference sequence). CDR3 length: 12 amino acids. Trimming shortened V by 2 bases and J by 4 bases, and 6 bases separated the two germline ends. CDR3 in amino acids: CAWSPEYNEQFF. The CDR3 DNA follows: TGTGCCTGGAGTCCGGAGTACAATGAGCAGTTCTTC.

This chain links TRBV9 with TRBJ1-5, with TRBD1 identical over 8 bases. CDR1 is SGDLS, CDR2 YYNGEE, per germline. Trimming took 0 bases from V and 4 from J; bases not matched to a gene: 3. CDR3 length: 15 residues. The CDR3: CASSVVGTGNQPQHF. Here the CDR3 DNA reads TGTGCCAGCAGCGTAGTCGGGACAGGTAATCAGCCCCAGCATTTT.

The rearrangement uses TRBV9 and TRBJ2-1; D might be TRBD2 (6 bases). The ends were cut back, 2 bases at V and 9 bases at J, with 24 bases in the middle. The CDR3 sequence is 17 residues long. CDR1 and CDR2 from the germline V gene are SGDLS and YYNGEE. The CDR3, as DNA: TGTGCCAGCAGCGTGAGACCCACGCGGGATGCCTTAAGTGAGCAGTTCTTC. Translation: CASSVRPTRDALSEQFF.

This chain connects TRBV18 to TRBJ1-3; D not resolved. The CDR3 runs to 16 residues. Trimming stripped 2 bases from V and 2 bases from J, with 13 bases between. Germline V gives CDR1 KGHSH, CDR2 LQKENI. Here the CDR3 DNA reads TGTGCCAGCTCACCATCCCCGGGAGGGACTGGAAACACCATATATTTT. Encoded protein: CASSPSPGGTGNTIYF.

The chain is built from TRBV7-6 and TRBJ2-7; weak D call: TRBD2 (7 bases). The CDR3 contains 14 residues. CDR1 is SGHVS, CDR2 FNYEAQ, per germline. Trimming shortened V by 3 bases and J by 5 bases, and 14 bases separated the two germline ends. CDR3 bases: TGTGCCAGCAGCTTCTCGGGGGGCGATGACGAGCAGTACTTC. Amino acid sequence: CASSFSGGDDEQYF.

CDR3 nucleotides: TGCGCCAGCAGCCAAGGGACAGGTAACTACAATGAGCAGTTCTTC. Protein sequence: CASSQGTGNYNEQFF. The rearrangement joins TRBV5-1 to TRBJ2-1; 8 nucleotides align to TRBD1. Germline CDR1 reads SGHRS; CDR2 reads YFSETQ. The CDR3 runs 15 residues. With 4 bases clipped from V and 3 bases from J, the junction kept 6 bases outside the gene matches.

The chain has TRBV10-1 and TRBJ2-1; weak D call: TRBD2 (6 bases). CDR1 and CDR2 from the germline V gene are WNHNN and SYGVQD (reference sequence). CDR3 length: 16 amino acids. V lost 0 bases, J lost 0 bases, and 9 bases lay in between. The CDR3 DNA is TGCGCCAGCAGTGAGTCCTTCGGGAGCTCCTACAATGAGCAGTTCTTC. It encodes CASSESFGSSYNEQFF.

The gene calls are TRBV28 and TRBJ1-6, with 7 nucleotides matching TRBD1. Germline values: CDR1 MDHEN, CDR2 SYDVKM. Trimming at V came to 4 bases and at J to 7 bases, leaving 7 bases not matched to a gene. This CDR3 has 15 residues. CDR3 in DNA: TGTGCCAGCAGTTCCTGGGACAGTTCAAATTCACCCCTCCACTTT. Its translation: CASSSWDSSNSPLHF.

V usage is TRBV19 and J usage is TRBJ2-1, with 7 bases lining up with TRBD2. V lost 3 bases to trimming and J lost 7 bases; unmatched junction nucleotides: 9. The CDR3 loop spans 15 amino acids. Per the germline V gene, CDR1 is LNHDA and CDR2 is SQIVND (reference sequence). The CDR3 DNA sequence: TGTGCCAGTAGTATCCTTTTTGGGAGGGTAAATGAGCAGTTCTTC. Amino acid sequence: CASSILFGRVNEQFF.

The chain joins TRBV27 to TRBJ2-5, with 11 positions matching TRBD2. CDR3 length: 17 residues. Germline V gene sequence: CDR1 MNHEY, CDR2 SMNVEV (reference sequence). Unmatched junction bases numbered 11, after V lost 6 bases and J lost 2 bases. CDR3 coding DNA: TGTGCCAGCAGGCGCTGGCTAGCGGGGGGCCTTCAAGAGACCCAGTACTTC. It codes for CASRRWLAGGLQETQYF.

The genes are TRBV9 and TRBJ2-7; maybe TRBD2 (5 bases). The germline V and J ends were trimmed by 4 bases and 3 bases, with 17 bases remaining between them. The CDR3 totals 15 residues. The germline V gene has CDR1 SGDLS and CDR2 YYNGEE. As DNA, the CDR3 is TGTGCCAGCAGCCCCGGGGTATCACCGGACTACGAGCAGTACTTC. Encoded protein: CASSPGVSPDYEQYF.

V gene TRBV4-1 combines with J gene TRBJ2-7; D is undetermined. Trimming shortened V by 3 bases and J by 3 bases, and 12 bases separated the two germline ends. This CDR3 is built from 14 residues. Germline lookup yields CDR1 MGHRA and CDR2 YSYEKL. CDR3 bases: TGCGCCAGCAGCCAGGATATTAGAGGCTACGAGCAGTACTTC. Amino acid sequence: CASSQDIRGYEQYF.

This clone was picked up one time. This chain connects TRBV7-2 to TRBJ2-1, with D unclear. This CDR3 comprises 15 residues. V lost 6 bases, J lost 2 bases, and 14 bases lay in between. Per germline, CDR1 SGHTA and CDR2 FQGNSA. CDR3 coding DNA: TGTGCCAGCAGAACAAGGAGAAATGCCTACAATGAGCAGTTCTTC. Amino acid sequence: CASRTRRNAYNEQFF.

The chain has TRBV6-5 and TRBJ2-4, with 11 bases matching TRBD2. CDR1 and CDR2 (germline): MNHEY, SVGAGI. The trim removed 4 bases at V and 5 bases at J, leaving 4 bases unmatched. CDR3 length: 15 amino acids. CDR3 nucleotides: TGTGCCAGCAGTTCGGGGACTAGCGGACAAAACATTCAGTACTTC. Translated, it gives CASSSGTSGQNIQYF.

The V and J genes are TRBV5-6 and TRBJ2-7; D ambiguous. Germline V gene sequence: CDR1 SGHDT, CDR2 YYEEEE. The CDR3 is 15 residues long. Trimming took off 0 bases at V and 2 bases at J, with 12 bases between the two ends. CDR3 sequence reads: CASSLGQAYPYEQYF. The CDR3 DNA reads TGTGCCAGCAGCTTGGGGCAGGCGTACCCCTACGAGCAGTACTTC.

The chain combines TRBV5-6 with TRBJ1-2; tentatively, D is TRBD1 (5 bases). Trimming removed 0 bases from V and 3 bases from J, with 12 bases in between. CDR3 length equals 15 residues. Germline V gene data show CDR1 as SGHDT and CDR2 as YYEEEE. The CDR3 sequence is CASSLDAGLDYGYTF. The CDR3 coding sequence is TGTGCCAGCAGCTTGGACGCAGGGCTGGACTATGGCTACACCTTC. The full variable domain, with the rest looked up from reference TRBV5-6 and TRBJ1-2, is DAGVTQSPTHLIKTRGQQVTLRCSPKSGHDTVSWYQQALGQGPQFIFQYYEEEERQRGNFPDRFSGHQFPNYSSELNVNALLLGDSALYLCASSLDAGLDYGYTFGSGTRLTVV.

The CDR3 region is CASRVWTSLHEQFF. The CDR3 DNA reads as TGTGCCAGCAGGGTTTGGACTAGCCTACATGAGCAGTTCTTC. The chain joins TRBV6-4 to TRBJ2-1; 8 nucleotides line up with TRBD2. The CDR3 consists of 14 residues. Germline CDR1 and CDR2: MRHNA and SNTAGT. After removal of 6 bases from V and 8 bases from J, the junction contained 9 bases not matched to a gene.

The chain employs TRBV5-1 and TRBJ1-2; no firm D call. The CDR3 spans 18 residues. Germline V gene lookup returns CDR1 SGHRS and CDR2 YFSETQ. V was shortened by 4 bases and J by 0 bases, with 22 bases between the two germline ends. CDR3 nucleotide sequence: TGCGCCAGCAGCCCAGGCGGCGGGCGCTATCTTCCTAACTATGGCTACACCTTC. Translating it yields CASSPGGGRYLPNYGYTF.

V gene TRBV19 combines with J gene TRBJ2-2; 11 bases are a match to TRBD2. The CDR3 runs 16 residues. Trimming removed 6 bases from V and 4 bases from J; junction bases left unmatched: 7. Germline CDR1 LNHDA, CDR2 SQIVND (reference sequence). CDR3 nucleotide sequence: TGTGCCAGTAGACTCTCTAGCGGGAGGAGCACCGGGGAGCTGTTTTTT. Protein: CASRLSSGRSTGELFF.

The rearrangement links TRBV6-6 to TRBJ2-1, with TRBD1 as a possible D gene (5 bases). V was clipped by 6 bases and J by 4 bases, with 10 bases between them. Germline CDR1 MNHNY, CDR2 SVGAGI (reference sequence). CDR3 length: 13 residues. The chain's CDR3 is CASSLGQYNEQFF. The CDR3 bases are TGTGCCAGCAGCCTCGGACAATACAATGAGCAGTTCTTC.

The CDR3 loop is CATSLKRGSADTQYF. The CDR3 nucleotides are TGTGCCACCAGCTTAAAGCGGGGGAGCGCAGATACGCAGTATTTT. The chain carries TRBV15 and TRBJ2-3; 8 bases map to TRBD2. Germline lookup yields CDR1 LNHNV and CDR2 YYDKDF (reference sequence). The V gene end was trimmed by 5 bases and the J gene end by 4 bases; junction bases not matched to a gene: 8. The CDR3 consists of 15 residues.

This sequence joins TRBV6-5 and TRBJ1-4, with 8 bases matching TRBD1. With V trimmed by 6 bases and J by 3 bases, 3 bases remained unmatched. This CDR3 contains 14 residues. CDR1 is MNHEY, CDR2 SVGAGI, per germline. The CDR3 reads CASSLGQANEKLFF. The CDR3 nucleotides are TGTGCCAGCAGCCTGGGACAGGCTAATGAAAAACTGTTTTTT.

The chain combines TRBV6-5 with TRBJ2-5, with D unclear. The CDR3 covers 14 residues. Germline V gene sequence: CDR1 MNHEY, CDR2 SVGAGI. V was shortened by 2 bases and J by 5 bases, with 12 bases between the two germline ends. CDR3 coding DNA: TGTGCCAGCAGTTACCCGAATACCGGGGAGACCCAGTACTTC. Encoded protein: CASSYPNTGETQYF.

This chain links TRBV3-1 (or the pseudogene TRBV3-2) with TRBJ2-3, with TRBD2 matching over 9 bases. The V and J ends lost 3 bases and 5 bases, in that order; junction bases with no gene match: 12. Germline V gives CDR1 LGHDT, CDR2 YNNKEL (reference sequence). CDR3 length equals 17 residues. The CDR3 nucleotides read TGTGCCAGCAGCCACCCAGCGGGAGGCCCGGGGGGAGATACGCAGTATTTT. It specifies CASSHPAGGPGGDTQYF.